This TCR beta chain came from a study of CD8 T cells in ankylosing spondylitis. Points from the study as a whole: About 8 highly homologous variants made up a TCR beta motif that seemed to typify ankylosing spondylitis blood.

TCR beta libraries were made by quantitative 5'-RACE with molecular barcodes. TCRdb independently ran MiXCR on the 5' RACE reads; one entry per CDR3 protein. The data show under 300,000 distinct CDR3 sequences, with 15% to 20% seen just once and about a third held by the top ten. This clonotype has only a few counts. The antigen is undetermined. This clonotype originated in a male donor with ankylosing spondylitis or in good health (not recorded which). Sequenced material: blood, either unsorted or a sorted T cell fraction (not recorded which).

The CDR3 DNA follows: TGTGCCAGCAGTTTTAAGCCAGGGGTGGATGAAAAACTGTTTTTT. Its protein is CASSFKPGVDEKLFF. This chain uses TRBV27 with TRBJ1-4; D possibly corresponds to TRBD1 (6 bases). Trimming pared 3 bases from V and 6 bases from J, leaving 14 bases between. CDR1 and CDR2 (germline): MNHEY, SMNVEV (reference sequence). The CDR3 length is 15 residues.